These 25 T cell receptor beta chains were sequenced from one sample in a study of blood T cell repertoires in COVID-19. The table came from immunoSEQ multiplex PCR; TCRdb's copy has only in-frame clones and leaves some out. This table has 110,000 to 150,000 clones, 80% to 90% appearing once. The sequenced sample was peripheral blood. The source is a man in his sixties with active or convalescent COVID-19.

The CDR3: CASSQTGLGEKLFF. CDR3 in DNA: TGTGCCAGCAGCCAAACAGGGCTAGGTGAAAAACTGTTTTTT. The chain has TRBV3-1 (or the pseudogene TRBV3-2) and TRBJ1-4; a possible D gene is TRBD1 (6 bases). Germline CDR1 is LGHDT and CDR2 is YNNKEL (reference sequence). V lost 2 bases and J lost 7, with 11 bases in between. This CDR3 is 14 amino acids long.

V is TRBV11-2 and J is TRBJ2-7; D unresolved. The V end lost 5 bases, the J end lost 0 bases, and 17 bases lay between the germline ends. CDR1 is SGHAT and CDR2 is FQNNGV in the germline V gene. The CDR3 runs to 16 residues. CDR3 DNA sequence: TGTGCCAGCAGCCCCGTCTCTACTATCGTCTCCTACGAGCAGTACTTC. Translated, it gives CASSPVSTIVSYEQYF.

The V call is TRBV19, the J call TRBJ1-2; 9 positions agree with TRBD1. The CDR3 is 15 residues long. The trim removed 5 bases at V and 7 bases at J, leaving 11 bases unmatched. Looked up from germline, CDR1 is LNHDA and CDR2 is SQIVND (reference sequence). The CDR3 region is CASSLQGARESGYTF. As DNA, the CDR3 is TGTGCCAGTAGTTTACAGGGGGCGCGTGAATCTGGCTACACCTTC.

The chain uses TRBV6-2 or TRBV6-3 and TRBJ1-1, with a possible D match to TRBD1 (6 bases). CDR3 size: 14 residues. V lost 6 bases, J lost 2 bases, and 13 bases lay in between. Germline CDR1 and CDR2: MNHEY and SVGEGT. The chain's CDR3 is CASSHDRRNTEAFF. The CDR3 DNA sequence: TGTGCCAGCAGCCACGACAGGCGCAACACTGAAGCTTTCTTT.

This chain links TRBV7-9 with TRBJ1-5, with D possibly matching TRBD1 (5 bases). V lost 1 base and J lost 7, with 11 bases in between. Germline loops: CDR1 SEHNR, CDR2 FQNEAQ (reference sequence). The CDR3 has 14 residues. In nucleotides, the CDR3 is TGTGCCAGCAGCTTAGGTCAGGGCGGACAGCCCCAGCATTTT. It encodes CASSLGQGGQPQHF.

The gene calls are TRBV9 and TRBJ2-2, with TRBD2 matching 9 bases. The ends lost 0 bases at V and 5 bases at J; junction bases unmatched: 8. Germline V CDR1 and CDR2: SGDLS, YYNGEE. The CDR3 sequence is 17 residues long. CDR3 residues: CASSVVRAGGETGELFF. CDR3 DNA sequence: TGTGCCAGCAGCGTAGTTCGAGCGGGAGGTGAAACCGGGGAGCTGTTTTTT.

This clone was picked up one time. This sequence joins TRBV7-9 and TRBJ2-5, with 8 positions matching TRBD1. V shed 5 bases, J shed 5 bases, and the junction held 13 bases outside the gene matches. The CDR3 runs 16 residues. Germline-derived CDR1 and CDR2 are SEHNR and FQNEAQ (reference sequence). The CDR3 protein is CASSPGTGPGGETQYF. The CDR3 coding sequence is TGTGCCAGCAGCCCGGGGACAGGCCCCGGCGGGGAGACCCAGTACTTC.

This clone was seen only once. This chain connects TRBV7-2 to TRBJ1-5; possible D gene TRBD1, 5 bases. This CDR3 is built from 13 residues. V was pared by 5 bases and J by 2 bases, with 7 bases between. Germline CDR1 SGHTA, CDR2 FQGNSA. CDR3 nucleotides: TGTGCCAGCAGCCCAGGGCGCAATCAGCCCCAGCATTTT. Amino acids: CASSPGRNQPQHF.

The CDR3 DNA reads as TGTGCCAGCAGGGCGGGACTGAACACTGAAGCTTTCTTT. Translated: CASRAGLNTEAFF. The J gene is TRBJ1-1, the V gene TRBV2; TRBD1 is a possible D gene (5 bases). The CDR3 totals 13 residues. CDR1 and CDR2 (germline): SNHLY, FYNNEI. Trimming took 6 bases from V and 0 from J, leaving 8 bases between them.

The V gene is TRBV6-5, the J gene TRBJ1-2; D gene ambiguous. Per the germline V gene, CDR1 is MNHEY and CDR2 is SVGAGI. Trimming stripped 0 bases from V and 4 bases from J, with 12 bases between. This CDR3 contains 15 residues. The CDR3 sequence: CASSYSPREGYGYTF. The CDR3 DNA follows: TGTGCCAGCAGTTACTCGCCCCGAGAGGGCTATGGCTACACCTTC.

The chain couples TRBV11-2 to TRBJ2-3; 9 bases align to TRBD2. The CDR3 consists of 16 residues. After removal of 2 bases from V and 6 bases from J, the junction contained 9 bases not matched to a gene. CDR1 is SGHAT, CDR2 FQNNGV, per germline. The CDR3 DNA is TGTGCCAGCAGCTTAAGGCTAGCGGGAAAGGCGGATACGCAGTATTTT. This codes for CASSLRLAGKADTQYF.

This clone has a handful of counts. The chain has TRBV11-3 and TRBJ2-1; the match to TRBD1 covers 10 bases. The V segment lost 5 bases and the J segment 3 bases; nucleotides outside the gene matches: 10. The germline gives CDR1 SGHNT, CDR2 YENEEA. The CDR3 runs 17 residues. CDR3 residues: CASSPGSGTGDYNEQFF. Here the CDR3 DNA reads TGTGCCAGCAGCCCAGGGTCCGGGACAGGGGACTACAATGAGCAGTTCTTC. The entire variable domain, with the rest obtained from reference TRBV11-3 and TRBJ2-1, is as follows: EAGVVQSPRYKIIEKKQPVAFWCNPISGHNTLYWYLQNLGQGPELLIRYENEEAVDDSQLPKDRFSAERLKGVDSTLKIQPAELGDSAVYLCASSPGSGTGDYNEQFFGPGTRLTVL.

The genes are TRBV24-1 and TRBJ2-1, with 8 bases matching TRBD2. This CDR3 region has 15 residues. J lost 7 bases, V lost 9 bases, and 13 bases had no gene match. Per the germline V gene, CDR1 is KGHDR and CDR2 is SFDVKD. The CDR3 region is CATGTGTRGLNEQFF. CDR3 nucleotide sequence: TGTGCCACCGGAACTGGGACTAGAGGGCTTAATGAGCAGTTCTTC.

V is TRBV6-2 or TRBV6-3 and J is TRBJ2-7; 7 bases agree with TRBD2. Germline-derived CDR1 and CDR2 are MNHEY and SVGEGT. The CDR3 runs 16 residues. V shed 0 bases, J shed 6 bases, and the junction held 11 bases outside the gene matches. CDR3 DNA sequence: TGTGCCAGCAGTTACTCCGGTTCAACTAGCGAAGCCGAGCAGTACTTC. Protein sequence: CASSYSGSTSEAEQYF.

This rearrangement joins TRBV2 to TRBJ2-1; TRBD1 matches 8 bases. The CDR3 loop spans 15 amino acids. V was pared by 5 bases and J by 6 bases, with 9 bases of the junction left unmatched. From germline, CDR1 is SNHLY and CDR2 FYNNEI. CDR3 protein: CASSPPGQGGNEQFF. DNA for the CDR3: TGTGCCAGCAGTCCTCCCGGACAGGGAGGCAATGAGCAGTTCTTC.

The CDR3 sequence: CASSHLQSGFGGYTF. CDR3 DNA: TGCGCCAGCAGTCACCTCCAGAGCGGGTTTGGAGGCTACACCTTC. The chain uses TRBV23-1 and TRBJ1-2; D is undetermined. TRBV23-1 belongs to the ORF category, with a function that is uncertain. V dropped 3 bases and J dropped 8 bases, with 19 bases sitting between them. This CDR3 comprises 15 residues.

This chain joins TRBV6-5 and TRBJ2-3; TRBD2 might be the D (5 bases). V was clipped by 5 bases and J by 5 bases, with 14 bases between them. The CDR3 loop spans 14 amino acids. In germline, CDR1 is MNHEY, CDR2 SVGAGI. CDR3 nucleotides: TGTGCCAGCAGTCGGGATCTGGGCGTAGATACGCAGTATTTT. It yields the protein CASSRDLGVDTQYF.

The chain is built from TRBV18 and TRBJ2-3; TRBD1 is a possible D gene (5 bases). CDR1 is KGHSH, CDR2 LQKENI, per germline. This CDR3 comprises 17 residues. Deletions cut 0 bases from V and 1 base from J, with 14 bases between. The CDR3 loop reads CASSPPPGQVRTDTQYF. CDR3 nucleotides: TGTGCCAGCTCACCACCCCCAGGGCAAGTCCGCACAGATACGCAGTATTTT.

The chain recombines TRBV28 with TRBJ2-5, with D maybe TRBD1 (5 bases). In germline, CDR1 is MDHEN, CDR2 SYDVKM. The V gene lost 6 bases and the J gene lost 2 bases, with 10 bases spanning the gap. The CDR3 spans 13 residues. In DNA form, the CDR3 reads TGTGCCAGCAGCCCAGGACAACAAGAGACCCAGTACTTC. This translates into CASSPGQQETQYF.

The chain joins TRBV2 to TRBJ1-2; 7 bases are a match to TRBD1. V lost 10 bases and J lost 5; bases outside the gene matches: 7. The germline V gene encodes CDR1 SNHLY and CDR2 FYNNEI. The CDR3 has 12 residues. The CDR3 is CATGQALYGYTF. CDR3 nucleotide sequence: TGTGCCACCGGACAGGCGCTATATGGCTACACCTTC.

The V call is TRBV4-3, the J call TRBJ2-3, with 12 bases fitting TRBD2. Germline CDR1 LGHNA, CDR2 YSLEER. The V gene end was trimmed by 2 bases and the J gene end by 3 bases; junction bases not matched to a gene: 6. The CDR3 is 17 residues long. The chain's CDR3 is CASSQLAGGPKTDTQYF. As DNA, the CDR3 is TGCGCCAGCAGCCAACTAGCGGGGGGGCCAAAGACAGATACGCAGTATTTT.

This clone has a single count. V is TRBV30 and J is TRBJ1-3; D gene unclear. The ends were cut back, 1 base at V and 4 bases at J, with 8 bases in the middle. Germline CDR1 reads GTSNPN; CDR2 reads SVGIG (reference sequence). CDR3 length: 13 amino acids. The DNA of the CDR3 is TGTGCCTGGAGTGGGGAGCTGGGAAACACCATATATTTT. Encoded protein: CAWSGELGNTIYF.

The chain employs TRBV18 and TRBJ2-1; D is uncertain. The length of the CDR3 is 15 residues. V was pared by 1 base and J by 7 bases, with 14 bases between. Germline-derived CDR1 and CDR2 are KGHSH and LQKENI. The CDR3 sequence: CASSPLTTAGNEQFF. The CDR3 DNA follows: TGTGCCAGCTCACCACTAACTACCGCCGGGAATGAGCAGTTCTTC.

The chain joins TRBV6-1 to TRBJ1-2; weak D call: TRBD1 (6 bases). CDR1 MNHNS and CDR2 SASEGT come from the germline V gene. The CDR3 totals 14 residues. V lost 1 base, J lost 4 bases, and 10 bases lay in between. The CDR3 DNA follows: TGTGCCAGCAGTGAAGTGCAGACAGGCTATGGCTACACCTTC. This codes for CASSEVQTGYGYTF.

In its sample, this clone was seen once. The gene calls are TRBV10-3 and TRBJ2-7; the D gene is possibly TRBD1 (6 bases). The germline V gene encodes CDR1 ENHRY and CDR2 SYGVKD. This CDR3 contains 14 residues. Deletions cut 7 bases from V and 6 bases from J, with 19 bases between. For the CDR3, the DNA is TGTGCCATCACTCCGGACAGAGAGGGGTCCGAGCAGTACTTC. This sequence encodes CAITPDREGSEQYF.